The 25 T cell receptor beta chains listed next were all sequenced from one sample in a study of human T cells and chemical hapten exposure. Noted time point: pre-sensitization, week 0. Sample treatment: therapeutic diphenylcyclopropenone sensitization with weekly scalp DPC. TCRdb recomputed calls from the RACE reads with MiXCR, one row per CDR3 protein. The data contain around 92,000 distinct CDR3 sequences, 10% to 13% of them singletons. Sequenced material: whole blood, taken in connection with sensitization to the hapten diphenylcyclopropenone (DPC). These receptors came from a woman aged 60 to 75 with alopecia areata. Some clones in this sample may be carry-over from other donors' samples.

This clonotype has ten or more counts. The V and J genes are TRBV6-1 and TRBJ2-1, with 9 nucleotides matching TRBD2. Looked up from germline, CDR1 is MNHNS and CDR2 is SASEGT. The CDR3 length is 16 residues. The V segment lost 5 bases and the J segment 1 base; nucleotides outside the gene matches: 6. The CDR3 loop is CASSSLAGTSYNEQFF. In DNA form, the CDR3 reads TGTGCCAGCAGTTCTCTAGCGGGGACTTCCTACAATGAGCAGTTCTTC.

This clonotype appeared many times. J is TRBJ2-2 and V is TRBV18, with D possibly matching TRBD2 (6 bases). Germline CDR1 KGHSH, CDR2 LQKENI. Trimming stripped 4 bases from V and 0 bases from J, with 12 bases between. The CDR3 contains 16 residues. The CDR3 reads CASSRSGGANTGELFF. The CDR3 bases are TGTGCCAGCTCACGGTCAGGCGGGGCGAACACCGGGGAGCTGTTTTTT.

The V gene is TRBV20-1, the J gene TRBJ1-3; possibly TRBD1 for D (5 bases). Germline V lookup: CDR1 DFQATT, CDR2 SNEGSKA (reference sequence). The CDR3 spans 16 residues. V lost 1 base, J lost 6 bases, and 19 bases lay in between. For the CDR3, the DNA is TGCAGTGCTAGAGTCTTACAGGCGAGCTCTAAAAACACCATATATTTT. Protein product: CSARVLQASSKNTIYF.

Only a few counts were recorded for this clonotype. This chain joins TRBV7-9 and TRBJ1-6; 7 nucleotides match TRBD1. Trimming removed 8 bases from V and 8 bases from J; junction bases left unmatched: 3. CDR3 length: 12 residues. Germline V gene sequence: CDR1 SEHNR, CDR2 FQNEAQ (reference sequence). This CDR3 is CASRDSDSPLHF. DNA of the CDR3: TGTGCCAGCCGGGACAGCGATTCACCCCTCCACTTT.

This clonotype was seen repeatedly, ten times or more. The chain combines TRBV29-1 with TRBJ2-5; D is unclear. V gave up 6 bases and J gave up 4 bases, with 12 bases separating them. In germline, CDR1 is SQVTM, CDR2 ANQGSEA. The CDR3 length is 12 residues. The chain's CDR3 is CSVNDKGETQYF. The CDR3 bases are TGCAGCGTAAACGACAAGGGAGAGACCCAGTACTTC. The full variable domain, completed using reference TRBV29-1 and TRBJ2-5, is SAVISQKPSRDICQRGTSLTIQCQVDSQVTMMFWYRQQPGQSLTLIATANQGSEATYESGFVIDKFPISRPNLTFSTLTVSNMSPEDSSIYLCSVNDKGETQYFGPGTRLLVL.

This clonotype was observed many times. The rearrangement uses TRBV3-1 and TRBJ2-3; D gene uncertain. This CDR3 contains 15 residues. V lost 1 base and J 8 bases, leaving 16 bases between the germline ends. Germline V gene sequence: CDR1 LGHDT, CDR2 YNNKEL (reference sequence). The CDR3 sequence: CASSQGLLMKGTQYF. The CDR3 coding sequence is TGTGCCAGCAGCCAAGGTCTGTTGATGAAGGGTACGCAGTATTTT.

The sample holds a few counts of this clonotype. This chain links TRBV7-9 with TRBJ2-1; no definite D call. V was trimmed by 3 bases and J by 2 bases, leaving 11 bases between them. Germline values: CDR1 SEHNR, CDR2 FQNEAQ (reference sequence). This CDR3 region has 15 residues. The CDR3 here is CASSLSATAYNEQFF. CDR3 nucleotides: TGTGCCAGCAGCTTGTCCGCTACAGCCTACAATGAGCAGTTCTTC.

This clonotype was counted ten times or more. The chain links TRBV12-3 or TRBV12-4 to TRBJ1-1; no firm D call. Deletions cut 6 bases from V and 3 bases from J, with 14 bases between. This CDR3 has 14 amino acids. CDR3 DNA sequence: TGTGCCAGCAGGGAGGGTCGCCGAGACACTGAAGCTTTCTTT. Translated: CASREGRRDTEAFF.

The rearrangement uses TRBV11-2 and TRBJ2-7; 7 bases fit TRBD1. The V gene's germline CDR1 is SGHAT and CDR2 FQNNGV. The CDR3 is made up of 16 amino acids. V was clipped by 2 bases and J by 5 bases; unmatched bases: 12. CDR3 DNA sequence: TGTGCCAGCAGCTTACGGAGCAGACTAACAGGGGACGAGCAGTACTTC. Translated: CASSLRSRLTGDEQYF.

Concerning this clonotype: A much larger clone differs by one base, so this may be a read error. The rearrangement joins TRBV7-9 to TRBJ1-1; D is unresolved. Germline values: CDR1 SEHNR, CDR2 FQNEAQ (reference sequence). There are 15 residues in the CDR3. In DNA form, the CDR3 reads TGTGCCAGCAGCTTACAGAAGATAATGAACACTGATGCTTTCTTT. It yields the protein CASSLQKIMNTDAFF.

This clonotype occurred once. The chain is built from TRBV27 and TRBJ2-3; 8 bases are a match to TRBD2. The CDR3 has 13 residues. J gave up 4 bases and V 6 bases, and 3 bases lay outside the gene matches. The germline V gene has CDR1 MNHEY and CDR2 SMNVEV (reference sequence). The CDR3 nucleotides are TGTGCCAGCAGACCGGGGGGGTCAGATACGCAGTATTTT. Translating gives CASRPGGSDTQYF.

This clonotype showed up many times. The chain recombines TRBV14 with TRBJ2-7, with a possible D match to TRBD1 (5 bases). CDR1 is SGHDN, CDR2 FVKESK, per germline. The CDR3 is 14 residues long. The V and J ends lost 0 bases and 3 bases respectively, with 9 bases between them. The CDR3 sequence: CASSQDSGLYEQYF. For the CDR3, the DNA is TGTGCCAGCAGCCAAGACTCAGGGCTCTACGAGCAGTACTTC.

This clonotype was recorded at least ten times. The V call is TRBV6-2 or TRBV6-3, the J call TRBJ2-1; a possible D gene is TRBD2 (6 bases). V lost 7 bases, J lost 7 bases, and 14 bases lay in between. The CDR3 is made up of 13 amino acids. Germline lookup yields CDR1 MNHEY and CDR2 SVGEGT. Written as DNA, the CDR3 is TGTGCCAGCACCCCGGGGGTCTGGAATGAGCAGTTCTTC. Translated, it gives CASTPGVWNEQFF.

This clonotype was counted ten times or more. At one end, the junction sequence differs from germline, possibly due to a read error. The rearrangement joins TRBV6-1 to TRBJ1-1; D is uncertain. Germline assignment: CDR1 MNHNS and CDR2 SASEGT. This CDR3 has 15 amino acids. DNA for the CDR3: TGTGCCAGCAGTGAATTCACTTGGACTCACACTGAAGTTTTCTTT. It yields the protein CASSEFTWTHTEVFF.

This clonotype was counted only a few times. V is TRBV12-3 or TRBV12-4 and J is TRBJ2-1; 11 bases are a match to TRBD1. The CDR3 consists of 16 residues. V dropped 1 base and J dropped 6; count of bases not matched to a gene: 5. DNA for the CDR3: TGTGCCAGCAGTTTAGTAGTGGGGACAGGGGGCAATGAGCAGTTCTTC. Amino acid sequence: CASSLVVGTGGNEQFF.

The chain employs TRBV6-5 and TRBJ1-5, with a tentative D call TRBD1 (5 bases). Germline V gives CDR1 MNHEY, CDR2 SVGAGI. CDR3 length: 15 amino acids. The germline V and J ends were trimmed by 9 bases and 7 bases, with 22 bases remaining between them. In nucleotides, the CDR3 is TGTGCCAGTCGGGGATCTAGGGGATTGGGGCAGCCCCAGCATTTT. Encoded protein: CASRGSRGLGQPQHF.

Comment on this clonotype: This may arise from a read error, as a much more abundant clone is one base away. This sequence joins TRBV20-1 and TRBJ2-5; 8 positions match TRBD2. Germline CDR1 and CDR2: DFQATT and SNEGSKA (reference sequence). There are 13 residues in the CDR3. J gave up 1 base and V 7 bases, and 5 bases lay outside the gene matches. CDR3 bases: TGCAGTGTTGGAGCGGGGGCCCAAGAGACCCAGTACTTC. Its translation is CSVGAGAQETQYF.

The sample holds many counts of this clonotype. V gene TRBV29-1 combines with J gene TRBJ1-3, with D uncertain. This CDR3 contains 14 residues. Per germline, CDR1 SQVTM and CDR2 ANQGSEA. Trimming left V 7 bases short and J 1 base short, with 14 bases between. The DNA for the CDR3 is TGCAGCGCGAGCACCGATTTTTCTGGAAACACCATATATTTT. Translating it yields CSASTDFSGNTIYF.

This sequence joins TRBV6-6 and TRBJ2-5; TRBD1 might be the D (5 bases). Germline loops: CDR1 MNHNY, CDR2 SVGAGI (reference sequence). The CDR3 consists of 11 residues. Between the trimmed V and J ends, which lost 8 bases and 7 bases, there was a span of 11 bases. The CDR3 bases are TGTGCCAGCCGACAGATAGGGACCCAGTACTTC. Translated, it gives CASRQIGTQYF.

This clonotype was detected ten times or more. V is TRBV29-1 and J is TRBJ1-5; no clear D. Trimming shortened V by 7 bases and J by 5 bases, and 15 bases separated the two germline ends. This CDR3 region has 13 residues. The V gene's germline CDR1 is SQVTM and CDR2 ANQGSEA. CDR3 protein: CSANEGNDQPQHF. The CDR3 DNA sequence: TGCAGCGCCAACGAGGGCAACGATCAGCCCCAGCATTTT.

This chain links TRBV20-1 with TRBJ2-5, with 9 positions matching TRBD1. Trimming removed 2 bases from V and 6 bases from J; junction bases left unmatched: 13. CDR1 DFQATT and CDR2 SNEGSKA come from the germline V gene (reference sequence). CDR3 length: 16 amino acids. The CDR3, as DNA: TGCAGTGCTAGACCACCGACAGGGGGGCTATCAAAGACCCAGTACTTC. Encoded protein: CSARPPTGGLSKTQYF.

This clonotype was detected many times. The DNA for the CDR3 is TGTGCCAGCAGTTCTAGCGTCACGAGCACAGATACGCAGTATTTT. Its protein is CASSSSVTSTDTQYF. This sequence joins TRBV6-5 and TRBJ2-3; D perhaps matches TRBD2 (6 bases). Germline CDR1 reads MNHEY; CDR2 reads SVGAGI. The CDR3 covers 15 residues. V was trimmed by 4 bases and J by 0 bases, leaving 11 bases between them.

This clonotype was detected many times. The V call is TRBV21-1, the J call TRBJ1-1; the table calls TRBD1, which could not be checked here. TRBV21-1 is classified as a pseudogene. CDR3 length equals 14 residues. CDR3 amino acids: CASSKGPGNTEAFF. DNA of the CDR3: TGTGCCAGCAGCAAAGGGCCGGGGAACACTGAAGCTTTCTTT.

Regarding this clonotype: Compared with germline, one end of the junction differs, possibly owing to a read error. The chain is built from TRBV5-1 and TRBJ1-1; TRBD1 matches at 8 bases. The CDR3 spans 14 residues. Germline V lookup: CDR1 SGHRS, CDR2 YFSETQ. The CDR3 coding sequence is TGCGCCAGCAGGGCGGACAGGGAGAACACTGAAGCTATCTTT. Translating it yields CASRADRENTEAIF.

The sample holds many counts of this clonotype. V usage is TRBV4-1 and J usage is TRBJ2-7; 7 bases line up with TRBD1. The germline V gene encodes CDR1 MGHRA and CDR2 YSYEKL. With V trimmed by 3 bases and J by 4 bases, 9 bases remained unmatched. The CDR3 loop spans 15 amino acids. CDR3 nucleotides: TGCGCCAGCAGCCAGACAACAGGGGCTTTTTACGAGCAGTACTTC. Amino acid sequence: CASSQTTGAFYEQYF.